Here is one T cell receptor (beta chain) with its context. Trimming took 6 bases from V and 8 from J; bases not matched to a gene: 9. Germline CDR1 is MNHEY and CDR2 is SVGAGI. CDR3 length equals 14 residues. These data belong to a study of blood T cell repertoires in COVID-19. Whole-study context: Italy, Spain and the United States were the sources of the convalescent and acute COVID-19 samples.

Per the authors' pipeline: Amplification of reference gene primers was used by the study to estimate nucleated cell counts. Generated by immunoSEQ multiplex PCR, the TCRdb table keeps only in-frame clones and is missing some. D and trimming were read from the DNA, whereas the V and J calls and clone size are those reported in that table. This table holds around 200,000 clones, roughly nine tenths found once. The J gene is TRBJ1-2, the V gene TRBV6-5; 10 bases match TRBD1. This TCR derives from a man between 65 and 85 years old with active or convalescent COVID-19. The sample taken for sequencing was peripheral blood. CDR3 region: CASRLTGGERGYTF. As DNA, the CDR3 is TGTGCCAGCAGATTGACAGGGGGCGAGCGGGGCTACACCTTC.